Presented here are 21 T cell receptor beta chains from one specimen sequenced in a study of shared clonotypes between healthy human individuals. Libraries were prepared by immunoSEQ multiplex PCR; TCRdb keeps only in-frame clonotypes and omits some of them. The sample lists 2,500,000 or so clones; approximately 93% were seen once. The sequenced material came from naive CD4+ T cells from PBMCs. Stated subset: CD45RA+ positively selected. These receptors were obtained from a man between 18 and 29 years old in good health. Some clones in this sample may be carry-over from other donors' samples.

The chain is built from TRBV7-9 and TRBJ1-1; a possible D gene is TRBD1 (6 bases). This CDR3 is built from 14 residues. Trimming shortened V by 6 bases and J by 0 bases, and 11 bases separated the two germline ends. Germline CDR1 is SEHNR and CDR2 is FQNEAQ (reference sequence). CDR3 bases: TGTGCCAGCAGGTACGACAGGATGAACACTGAAGCTTTCTTT. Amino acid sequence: CASRYDRMNTEAFF.

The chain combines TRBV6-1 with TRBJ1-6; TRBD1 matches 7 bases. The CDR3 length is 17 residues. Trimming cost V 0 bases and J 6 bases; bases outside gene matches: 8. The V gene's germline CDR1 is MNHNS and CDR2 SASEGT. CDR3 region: CASSEASPGTVNSPLHF. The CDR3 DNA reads TGTGCCAGCAGTGAAGCGTCCCCCGGGACAGTTAATTCACCCCTCCACTTT.

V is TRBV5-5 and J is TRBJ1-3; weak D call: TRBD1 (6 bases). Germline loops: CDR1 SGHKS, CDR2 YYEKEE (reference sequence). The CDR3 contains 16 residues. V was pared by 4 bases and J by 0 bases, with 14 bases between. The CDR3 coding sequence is TGTGCCAGCAGCGTAGGACAGACTTACTCTGGAAACACCATATATTTT. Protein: CASSVGQTYSGNTIYF.

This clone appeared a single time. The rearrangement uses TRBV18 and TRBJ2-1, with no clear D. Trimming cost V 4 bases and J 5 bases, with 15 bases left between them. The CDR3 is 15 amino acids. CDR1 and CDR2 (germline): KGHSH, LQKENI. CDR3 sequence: CASSLAVAPHNEQFF. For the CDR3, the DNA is TGTGCCAGCTCACTCGCGGTTGCCCCCCACAATGAGCAGTTCTTC.

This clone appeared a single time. The CDR3 DNA reads TGTGCCAGCAGTCCCCGACGGGACTCTGGGGCCAACGTCCTGACTTTC. As protein: CASSPRRDSGANVLTF. The chain carries TRBV28 and TRBJ2-6, with D perhaps TRBD2 (5 bases). V lost 5 bases and J lost 0, with 11 bases in between. Germline assignment: CDR1 MDHEN and CDR2 SYDVKM. The CDR3 length is 16 residues.

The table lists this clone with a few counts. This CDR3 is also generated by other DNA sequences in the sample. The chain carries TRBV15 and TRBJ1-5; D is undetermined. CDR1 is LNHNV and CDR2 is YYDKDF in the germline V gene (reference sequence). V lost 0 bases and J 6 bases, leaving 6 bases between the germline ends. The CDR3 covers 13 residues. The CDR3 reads CATSRDRVQPQHF. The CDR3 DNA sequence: TGTGCCACCAGCAGAGATCGGGTTCAGCCCCAGCATTTT.

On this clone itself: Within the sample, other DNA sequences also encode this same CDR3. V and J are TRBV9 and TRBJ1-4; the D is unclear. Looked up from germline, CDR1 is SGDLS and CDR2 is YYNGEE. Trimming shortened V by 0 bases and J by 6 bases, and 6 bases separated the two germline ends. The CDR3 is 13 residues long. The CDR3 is CASSVGPDEKLFF. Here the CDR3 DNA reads TGTGCCAGCAGCGTAGGACCGGATGAAAAACTGTTTTTT.

In DNA, the CDR3 is TGTGCCAGCAGCACTCGGACTAGCGGGGATGAGCAGTTCTTC. This translates into CASSTRTSGDEQFF. This rearrangement joins TRBV28 to TRBJ2-1; TRBD2 agrees at 12 bases. The CDR3 totals 14 residues. V trimming: 6 bases; J trimming: 8 bases; junction bases outside the gene matches: 5. Germline V CDR1 and CDR2: MDHEN, SYDVKM.

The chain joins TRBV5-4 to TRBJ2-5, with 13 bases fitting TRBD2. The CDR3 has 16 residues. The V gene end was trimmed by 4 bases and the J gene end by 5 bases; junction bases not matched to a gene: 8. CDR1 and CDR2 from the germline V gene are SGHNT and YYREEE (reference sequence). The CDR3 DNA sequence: TGTGCCAGCAGCGTAGGGGGACTAGCGGGGAGGGAGACCCAGTACTTC. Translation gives CASSVGGLAGRETQYF.

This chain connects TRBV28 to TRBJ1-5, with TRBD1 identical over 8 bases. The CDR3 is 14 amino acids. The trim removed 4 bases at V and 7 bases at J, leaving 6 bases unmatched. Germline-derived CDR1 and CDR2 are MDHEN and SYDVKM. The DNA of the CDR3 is TGTGCCAGCAGTTCGGACAGGGTGTGGCAGCCCCAGCATTTT. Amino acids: CASSSDRVWQPQHF.

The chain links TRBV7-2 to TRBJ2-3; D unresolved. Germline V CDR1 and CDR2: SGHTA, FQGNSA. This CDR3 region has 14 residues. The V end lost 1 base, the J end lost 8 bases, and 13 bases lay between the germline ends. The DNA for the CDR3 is TGTGCCAGCAGCTTAGTGGAGACGGGCACTACGCAGTATTTT. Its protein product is CASSLVETGTTQYF. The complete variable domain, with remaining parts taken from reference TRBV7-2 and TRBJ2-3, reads GAGVSQSPSNKVTEKGKDVELRCDPISGHTALYWYRQSLGQGLEFLIYFQGNSAPDKSGLPSDRFSAERTGGSVSTLTIQRTQQEDSAVYLCASSLVETGTTQYFGPGTRLTVL.

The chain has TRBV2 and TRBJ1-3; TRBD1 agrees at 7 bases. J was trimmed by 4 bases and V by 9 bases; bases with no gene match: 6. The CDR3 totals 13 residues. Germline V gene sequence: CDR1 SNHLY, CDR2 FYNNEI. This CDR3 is CASRQGTGNTIYF. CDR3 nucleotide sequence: TGTGCCAGTAGACAGGGAACCGGAAACACCATATATTTT.

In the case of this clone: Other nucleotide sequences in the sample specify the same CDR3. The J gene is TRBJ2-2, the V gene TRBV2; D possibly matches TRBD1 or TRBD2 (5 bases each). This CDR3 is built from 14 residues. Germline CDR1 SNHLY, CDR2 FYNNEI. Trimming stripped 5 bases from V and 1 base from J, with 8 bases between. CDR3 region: CASSWDRNTGELFF. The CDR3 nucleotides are TGTGCCAGCAGTTGGGACCGGAACACCGGGGAGCTGTTTTTT.

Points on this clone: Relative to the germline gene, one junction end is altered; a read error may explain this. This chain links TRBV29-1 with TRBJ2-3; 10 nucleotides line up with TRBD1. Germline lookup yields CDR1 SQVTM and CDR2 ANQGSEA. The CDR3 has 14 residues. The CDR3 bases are TGCAGCGTAGACAGGGGGCAGAGCAAAGATACGCAGTATTTT. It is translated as CSVDRGQSKDTQYF.

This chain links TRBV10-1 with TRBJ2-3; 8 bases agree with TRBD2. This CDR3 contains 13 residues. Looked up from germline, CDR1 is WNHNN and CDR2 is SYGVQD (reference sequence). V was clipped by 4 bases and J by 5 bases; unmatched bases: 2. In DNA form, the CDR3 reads TGCGCCAGCAGTGGCGGGAGGATAGATACGCAGTATTTT. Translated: CASSGGRIDTQYF.

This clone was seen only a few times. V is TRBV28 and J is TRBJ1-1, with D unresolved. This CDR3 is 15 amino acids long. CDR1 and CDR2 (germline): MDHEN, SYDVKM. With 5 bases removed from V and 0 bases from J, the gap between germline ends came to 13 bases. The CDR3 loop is CASSVRPHMNTEAFF. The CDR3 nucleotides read TGTGCCAGCAGTGTCCGGCCTCACATGAACACTGAAGCTTTCTTT.

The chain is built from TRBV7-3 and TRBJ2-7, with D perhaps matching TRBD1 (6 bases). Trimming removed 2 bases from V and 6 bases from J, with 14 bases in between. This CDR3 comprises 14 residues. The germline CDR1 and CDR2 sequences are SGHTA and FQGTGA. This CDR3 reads CASSLYRATGEQYF. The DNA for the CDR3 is TGTGCCAGCAGCTTATACAGGGCTACGGGCGAGCAGTACTTC.

CDR3 DNA sequence: TGTGCCAGCAGTTTAAAGGGCTACTACGAGCAGTACTTC. Its translation: CASSLKGYYEQYF. V usage is TRBV27 and J usage is TRBJ2-7; D remains ambiguous. The CDR3 is 13 amino acids. Trimming took 2 bases from V and 3 from J, leaving 8 bases between them. Germline V gives CDR1 MNHEY, CDR2 SMNVEV (reference sequence).

DNA for the CDR3: TGTGCCAGCAGTGGGGACAGCACAGATACGCAGTATTTT. Amino acids: CASSGDSTDTQYF. The chain employs TRBV6-1 and TRBJ2-3; either TRBD1 or TRBD2 may supply D (5 bases each). V was pared by 4 bases and J by 0 bases, with 5 bases between. CDR1 and CDR2 (germline): MNHNS, SASEGT. The CDR3 length is 13 residues.

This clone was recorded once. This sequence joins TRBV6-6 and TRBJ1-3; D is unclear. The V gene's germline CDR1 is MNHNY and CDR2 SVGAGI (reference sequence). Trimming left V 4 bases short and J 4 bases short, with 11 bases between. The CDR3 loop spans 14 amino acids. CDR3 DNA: TGTGCCAGCAGTTCGGGGTCCAGCGGAAACACCATATATTTT. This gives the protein CASSSGSSGNTIYF.

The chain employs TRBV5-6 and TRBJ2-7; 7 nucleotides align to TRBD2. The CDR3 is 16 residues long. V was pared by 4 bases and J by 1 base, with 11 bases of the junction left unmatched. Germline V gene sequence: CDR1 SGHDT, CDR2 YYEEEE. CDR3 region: CASSPGGGSPSYEQYF. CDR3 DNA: TGTGCCAGCAGCCCTGGTGGCGGGAGCCCTTCCTACGAGCAGTACTTC.